Following are 20 T cell receptor beta chains from one sample sequenced in a study of T-cell memory formation after mild COVID-19 (dated by TCRdb to about 2021). The library was built by means of 5' RACE. Instrument on record: Illumina NovaSeq 6000. TCRdb passed the public sequencing reads through fastp at Q25 and MiXCR, retaining productive beta sequences. Rows with a matching CDR3 protein are joined into one entry that keeps the most common DNA and genes. This sample gives about 38,000 distinct CDR3 sequences in total; about an eighth of them show up just once. The ten largest clones represent under 30% of the sample. Sequenced material: PBMCs or a T cell subset sorted from them (not recorded which). Every receptor here comes from a man aged 18 to 30 who had mild COVID-19 (a few samples of this study predate the infection). The sample titles of this study are shuffled in the database, so cell type and time point are left out; the donor was told from shared clones.

This clonotype was picked up many times. The chain has TRBV5-1 and TRBJ2-3, with D possibly being TRBD1 (6 bases). The CDR3 length is 16 residues. Trimming cost V 0 bases and J 3 bases, with 14 bases left between them. CDR1 is SGHRS, CDR2 YFSETQ, per germline. Here the CDR3 DNA reads TGCGCCAGCAGCTTGGGACAGGTAACCGGGACAGATACGCAGTATTTT. This codes for CASSLGQVTGTDTQYF.

This clonotype was detected ten times or more. The J gene is TRBJ2-5, the V gene TRBV9; a weak D match, TRBD2 (6 bases). Trimming shortened V by 2 bases and J by 7 bases, and 15 bases separated the two germline ends. The germline CDR1 and CDR2 sequences are SGDLS and YYNGEE. There are 14 residues in the CDR3. In DNA form, the CDR3 reads TGTGCCAGCAGCGTTAGCGGTCCGCCTGGGACCCAGTACTTC. Its translation is CASSVSGPPGTQYF.

In this sample, this clonotype turned up many times. V is TRBV5-1 and J is TRBJ2-3; TRBD2 is a possible D gene (5 bases). Germline CDR1 SGHRS, CDR2 YFSETQ. This CDR3 contains 15 residues. V was trimmed by 1 base and J by 3 bases, leaving 12 bases between them. As DNA, the CDR3 is TGCGCCAGCAGCTTGAGAGGAGGAAGGACAGATACGCAGTATTTT. The encoded protein is CASSLRGGRTDTQYF.

The genes are TRBV7-9 and TRBJ1-1, with 7 nucleotides matching TRBD1. The germline gives CDR1 SEHNR, CDR2 FQNEAQ (reference sequence). The CDR3 totals 14 residues. V shed 3 bases, J shed 7 bases, and the junction held 8 bases outside the gene matches. CDR3: CASSFGPDRVEAFF. The CDR3 DNA reads as TGTGCCAGCAGCTTCGGACCAGACAGGGTTGAAGCTTTCTTT.

This clonotype was seen ten or more times. The J gene is TRBJ1-6, the V gene TRBV10-3; TRBD1 aligns across 10 bases. V trimming: 2 bases; J trimming: 9 bases; junction bases outside the gene matches: 1. CDR1 ENHRY and CDR2 SYGVKD come from the germline V gene. The CDR3 is 14 amino acids. The DNA of the CDR3 is TGTGCCATCAGTGAGGACAGGGGGCTTTCACCCCTCCACTTT. This translates into CAISEDRGLSPLHF.

This clonotype was detected ten times or more. This rearrangement joins TRBV4-3 to TRBJ2-6; perhaps D is TRBD1 or TRBD2 (5 bases each). This CDR3 spans 17 amino acids. From germline, CDR1 is LGHNA and CDR2 YSLEER. Trimming pared 0 bases from V and 0 bases from J, leaving 9 bases between. CDR3 amino acids: CASSQDGGYSGANVLTF. In DNA form, the CDR3 reads TGCGCCAGCAGCCAAGATGGGGGATACTCTGGGGCCAACGTCCTGACTTTC.

This clonotype was detected many times. The CDR3 protein is CATGGGGTEAFF. In DNA, the CDR3 is TGTGCCACCGGGGGAGGCGGCACTGAAGCTTTCTTT. The chain uses TRBV6-2 or TRBV6-3 and TRBJ1-1, with D possibly TRBD1 on 5 matching bases. Trimming removed 10 bases at V and 4 bases at J, with 13 bases between. The germline CDR1 and CDR2 sequences are MNHEY and SVGEGT. CDR3 size: 12 residues.

This clonotype was seen repeatedly, ten times or more. The CDR3 DNA reads TGCAGTGCTAGAGATTCGGCAGGGAATGGCTACACCTTC. The encoded protein is CSARDSAGNGYTF. V and J are TRBV20-1 and TRBJ1-2, with D possibly being TRBD1 (5 bases). The CDR3 covers 13 residues. Germline V gene data show CDR1 as DFQATT and CDR2 as SNEGSKA (reference sequence). Trimming pared 0 bases from V and 6 bases from J, leaving 11 bases between.

This clonotype was counted many times. CDR3 region: CASSSPRLGYTF. The CDR3 region has the DNA TGTGCCAGCAGCTCCCCCAGGCTTGGCTACACCTTC. The rearrangement links TRBV7-2 to TRBJ1-2; D unresolved. Trimming left V 4 bases short and J 7 bases short, with 10 bases between. The CDR3 consists of 12 residues. Per germline, CDR1 SGHTA and CDR2 FQGNSA. Based on the CDR3 plus reference TRBV7-2 and TRBJ1-2, the full variable domain is GAGVSQSPSNKVTEKGKDVELRCDPISGHTALYWYRQSLGQGLEFLIYFQGNSAPDKSGLPSDRFSAERTGGSVSTLTIQRTQQEDSAVYLCASSSPRLGYTFGSGTRLTVV.

This clonotype was recorded many times. The V and J genes are TRBV4-2 and TRBJ2-5, with TRBD1 as a possible D gene (5 bases). This CDR3 has 15 residues. Germline V lookup: CDR1 LGHNA, CDR2 YNFKEQ. Deletions cut 4 bases from V and 2 bases from J, with 14 bases between. CDR3 sequence reads: CASSPYGRDQETQYF. DNA of the CDR3: TGTGCCAGCAGCCCTTACGGCAGGGATCAAGAGACCCAGTACTTC.

This clonotype is categorized as medium-sized (0.01 to 0.1%). The CDR3 protein is CASSLVGADGNQPQHF. The CDR3, as DNA: TGTGCCAGCAGCTTAGTGGGGGCGGACGGAAATCAGCCCCAGCATTTT. The chain recombines TRBV7-8 with TRBJ1-5, with a tentative D call TRBD1 (6 bases). There are 16 residues in the CDR3. The V gene's germline CDR1 is SGHVS and CDR2 FQNEAQ. Trimming took 1 base from V and 4 from J, leaving 14 bases between them.

Many counts were recorded for this clonotype. V is TRBV7-9 and J is TRBJ2-3; weak D call: TRBD2 (5 bases). Germline V lookup: CDR1 SEHNR, CDR2 FQNEAQ (reference sequence). The CDR3 length is 15 residues. Trimming removed 5 bases from V and 2 bases from J, with 14 bases in between. CDR3 loop: CASSPGSQSTDTQYF. CDR3 nucleotide sequence: TGTGCCAGCAGCCCGGGGTCACAGTCCACAGATACGCAGTATTTT.

This clonotype was observed a few times. The rearrangement links TRBV2 to TRBJ2-7, with D maybe TRBD2 (5 bases). V lost 3 bases and J 2 bases, leaving 14 bases between the germline ends. The CDR3 has 15 residues. Germline V gives CDR1 SNHLY, CDR2 FYNNEI. CDR3 residues: CASSDRRPLTYEQYV. In nucleotides, the CDR3 is TGTGCCAGCAGTGATCGGAGGCCCCTAACCTACGAGCAGTACGTC.

In this sample, this clonotype turned up many times. The chain couples TRBV7-9 to TRBJ1-2, with D tentatively TRBD1 (6 bases). Germline CDR1 is SEHNR and CDR2 is FQNEAQ (reference sequence). V lost 3 bases, J lost 4 bases, and 15 bases lay in between. The CDR3 is made up of 15 amino acids. The CDR3 nucleotides are TGTGCCAGCAGCTTGGGGGGCGGGGCCGCCTATGGCTACACCTTC. It specifies CASSLGGGAAYGYTF.

The J gene is TRBJ2-1, the V gene TRBV28; possible D gene TRBD1, 5 bases. V was shortened by 1 base and J by 5 bases, with 18 bases between the two germline ends. Germline CDR1 reads MDHEN; CDR2 reads SYDVKM. The CDR3 consists of 17 residues. The CDR3 loop reads CASSLSSWQGFHNEQFF. CDR3 nucleotide sequence: TGTGCCAGCAGTTTATCATCCTGGCAGGGTTTTCACAATGAGCAGTTCTTC.

The chain recombines TRBV9 with TRBJ2-3, with TRBD1 matching over 7 bases. This CDR3 is 16 amino acids long. Germline V gives CDR1 SGDLS, CDR2 YYNGEE. With 1 base clipped from V and 1 base from J, the junction kept 6 bases outside the gene matches. The DNA of the CDR3 is TGTGCCAGCAGCGTAAACAGGGGTTCCGGCACAGATACGCAGTATTTT. Its protein product is CASSVNRGSGTDTQYF. The full variable domain, rest sourced from reference TRBV9 and TRBJ2-3, is DSGVTQTPKHLITATGQRVTLRCSPRSGDLSVYWYQQSLDQGLQFLIQYYNGEERAKGNILERFSAQQFPDLHSELNLSSLELGDSALYFCASSVNRGSGTDTQYFGPGTRLTVL.

In its sample, this clonotype was seen many times. The chain carries TRBV5-1 and TRBJ1-2, with 7 nucleotides matching TRBD1. Germline V gene data show CDR1 as SGHRS and CDR2 as YFSETQ. V shed 4 bases, J shed 4 bases, and the junction held 10 bases outside the gene matches. The CDR3 spans 15 residues. The CDR3 region is CASSLGQERPYGYTF. CDR3 in DNA: TGCGCCAGCAGCCTTGGACAGGAGAGGCCCTATGGCTACACCTTC.

In this sample, this clonotype turned up many times. This chain connects TRBV29-1 to TRBJ2-1; D may correspond to TRBD1 or TRBD2 (6 bases each). The CDR3 length is 17 residues. CDR1 is SQVTM and CDR2 is ANQGSEA in the germline V gene. The V end lost 0 bases, the J end lost 0 bases, and 15 bases lay between the germline ends. For the CDR3, the DNA is TGCAGCGTTGAAGATCTGGGGGGCTCCAGCTCCTACAATGAGCAGTTCTTC. Encoded protein: CSVEDLGGSSSYNEQFF.

This clonotype was observed at least ten times. CDR3 residues: CASSPGRGANEQFF. The CDR3 bases are TGTGCCAGCAGCCCCGGGAGAGGGGCCAATGAGCAGTTCTTC. The chain uses TRBV6-4 and TRBJ2-1; D may be TRBD2 (6 bases). CDR1 MRHNA and CDR2 SNTAGT come from the germline V gene. The V end lost 6 bases, the J end lost 6 bases, and 15 bases lay between the germline ends. CDR3 size: 14 residues.

This clonotype has ten or more counts. This sequence joins TRBV18 and TRBJ2-7; tentatively, D is TRBD1 (5 bases). The V gene's germline CDR1 is KGHSH and CDR2 LQKENI. The CDR3 is made up of 14 amino acids. V gave up 0 bases and J gave up 6 bases, with 12 bases separating them. CDR3 sequence: CASSPPLTESEQYF. The CDR3 nucleotides are TGTGCCAGCTCACCACCGCTGACAGAGAGCGAGCAGTACTTC.